A single sample gave rise to the 9 T cell receptor beta chains below, sequenced in a study of identical twins. TCRdb called the 5' RACE reads again in MiXCR, with one record for every CDR3 protein. Of about 890,000 distinct CDR3 sequences in the sample, over 9% were seen once. These data also formed part of another study, on yellow fever vaccine responses in identical twins.

Sequencing input: PBMCs. The receptors originated from a woman under 30 in good health.

In its sample, this clonotype was seen many times. V gene TRBV20-1 combines with J gene TRBJ1-1, with 7 bases matching TRBD1. CDR1 is DFQATT, CDR2 SNEGSKA, per germline (reference sequence). V was clipped by 3 bases and J by 6 bases; unmatched bases: 7. The CDR3 length is 13 residues. CDR3 region: CSARKEGQAEAFF. The CDR3 DNA reads as TGCAGTGCTAGGAAGGAAGGACAGGCTGAAGCTTTCTTT.

This chain links TRBV7-9 with TRBJ2-1, with unresolved D. Trimming took off 0 bases at V and 0 bases at J, with 12 bases between the two ends. From germline, CDR1 is SEHNR and CDR2 FQNEAQ (reference sequence). The length of the CDR3 is 17 residues. The CDR3 coding sequence is TGTGCCAGCAGCTTAGCGTTCGAACTGAGCTCCTACAATGAGCAGTTCTTC. Translation gives CASSLAFELSSYNEQFF.

The chain links TRBV12-3 or TRBV12-4 to TRBJ2-2; possibly TRBD2 for D (7 bases). V shed 3 bases and J shed 7 bases, with 12 bases lying between them. This CDR3 region has 14 residues. The CDR3 region is CASSFRGASGELFF. CDR3 bases: TGTGCCAGCAGTTTCCGGGGGGCTAGCGGGGAGCTGTTTTTT.

This clonotype was observed a handful of times. The chain carries TRBV20-1 and TRBJ2-1, with D tentatively TRBD1 or TRBD2 (5 bases each). Trimming pared 4 bases from V and 3 bases from J, leaving 13 bases between. From germline, CDR1 is DFQATT and CDR2 SNEGSKA (reference sequence). This CDR3 comprises 14 residues. The chain's CDR3 is CSAMGPSVYNEQFF. The CDR3 DNA is TGCAGTGCTATGGGACCATCGGTCTACAATGAGCAGTTCTTC.

This chain joins TRBV7-3 and TRBJ2-5; 8 positions match TRBD2. Trimming cost V 4 bases and J 3 bases; bases outside gene matches: 1. The CDR3 is 13 amino acids. CDR1 SGHTA and CDR2 FQGTGA come from the germline V gene. In DNA form, the CDR3 reads TGTGCCAGCAGCTCAGCGGGAGAAGAGACCCAGTACTTC. Its translation: CASSSAGEETQYF.

Written as DNA, the CDR3 is TGTGCCAGCAGTTTACCCCGTGGGGAGGGGGGGCTAAATGAGCAGTTCTTC. Its protein is CASSLPRGEGGLNEQFF. This rearrangement joins TRBV28 to TRBJ2-1; weak D call: TRBD2 (7 bases). Germline assignment: CDR1 MDHEN and CDR2 SYDVKM. Deletions cut 2 bases from V and 7 bases from J, with 21 bases between. This CDR3 spans 17 amino acids.

The chain is built from TRBV6-1 and TRBJ1-5; D perhaps matches TRBD1 (5 bases). Germline lookup yields CDR1 MNHNS and CDR2 SASEGT. The CDR3 is 13 amino acids. V gave up 6 bases and J gave up 9 bases, with 15 bases separating them. CDR3 amino acids: CASSELEGLPQHF. DNA of the CDR3: TGTGCCAGCAGCGAACTTGAGGGGTTGCCCCAGCATTTT.

This clonotype was observed a few times. The chain carries TRBV5-1 and TRBJ1-6, with D perhaps matching TRBD1 (5 bases). V lost 4 bases to trimming and J lost 0 bases, with 11 bases between them. The CDR3 loop spans 16 amino acids. CDR1 and CDR2 from the germline V gene are SGHRS and YFSETQ. The DNA of the CDR3 is TGCGCCAGCAGCGGGGGACCTAGCTCCTATAATTCACCCCTCCACTTT. Protein: CASSGGPSSYNSPLHF.

The table lists this clonotype with a few counts. The chain recombines TRBV20-1 with TRBJ2-7, with 9 bases matching TRBD2. Germline V gene data show CDR1 as DFQATT and CDR2 as SNEGSKA (reference sequence). This CDR3 is 13 amino acids long. V dropped 2 bases and J dropped 3; count of bases not matched to a gene: 2. The CDR3 nucleotides are TGCAGTGCTAGACTAGCGGGGAACTACGAGCAGTACGTC. Protein product: CSARLAGNYEQYV.